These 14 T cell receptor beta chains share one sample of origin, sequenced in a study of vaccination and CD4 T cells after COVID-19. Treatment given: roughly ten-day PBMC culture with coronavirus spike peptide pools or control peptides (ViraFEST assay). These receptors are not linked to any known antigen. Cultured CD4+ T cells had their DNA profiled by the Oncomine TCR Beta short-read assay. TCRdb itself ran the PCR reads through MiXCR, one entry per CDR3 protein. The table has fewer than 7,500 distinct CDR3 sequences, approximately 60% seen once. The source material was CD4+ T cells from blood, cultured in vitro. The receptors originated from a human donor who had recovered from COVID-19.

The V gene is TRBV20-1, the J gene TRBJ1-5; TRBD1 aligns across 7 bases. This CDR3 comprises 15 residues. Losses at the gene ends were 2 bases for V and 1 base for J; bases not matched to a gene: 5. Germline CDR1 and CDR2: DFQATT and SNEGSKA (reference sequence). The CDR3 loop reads CSARNRGGSNQPQHF. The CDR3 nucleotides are TGCAGTGCTAGAAACAGGGGTGGGAGCAATCAGCCCCAGCATTTT.

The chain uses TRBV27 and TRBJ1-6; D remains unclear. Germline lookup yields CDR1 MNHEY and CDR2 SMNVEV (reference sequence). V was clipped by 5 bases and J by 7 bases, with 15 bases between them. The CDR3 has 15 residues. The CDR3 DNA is TGTGCCAGCAGTACCTCGGTTATCGGGAATTCACCCCTCCACTTT. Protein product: CASSTSVIGNSPLHF.

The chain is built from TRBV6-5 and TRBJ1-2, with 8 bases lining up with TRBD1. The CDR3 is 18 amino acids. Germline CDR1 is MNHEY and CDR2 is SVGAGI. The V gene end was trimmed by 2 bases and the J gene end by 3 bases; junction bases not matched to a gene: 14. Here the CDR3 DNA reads TGTGCCAGCAGTTACCTACTATCCCCTGGACAGGGAGACTATGGCTACACCTTC. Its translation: CASSYLLSPGQGDYGYTF.

CDR3: CSATVPGGSNTGELFF. For the CDR3, the DNA is TGCAGTGCTACGGTCCCTGGCGGGTCGAACACCGGGGAGCTGTTTTTT. The rearrangement links TRBV20-1 to TRBJ2-2; tentative D call: TRBD2 (5 bases). Between the trimmed V and J ends, which lost 4 bases and 0 bases, there was a span of 15 bases. This CDR3 contains 16 residues. Germline CDR1 is DFQATT and CDR2 is SNEGSKA (reference sequence).

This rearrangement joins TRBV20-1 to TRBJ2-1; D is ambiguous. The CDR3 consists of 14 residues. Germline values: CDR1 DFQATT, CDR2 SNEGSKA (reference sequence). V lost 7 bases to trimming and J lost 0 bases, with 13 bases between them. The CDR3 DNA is TGCAGTGTTCCAGACTGGGGCTCCTACAATGAGCAGTTCTTC. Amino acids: CSVPDWGSYNEQFF.

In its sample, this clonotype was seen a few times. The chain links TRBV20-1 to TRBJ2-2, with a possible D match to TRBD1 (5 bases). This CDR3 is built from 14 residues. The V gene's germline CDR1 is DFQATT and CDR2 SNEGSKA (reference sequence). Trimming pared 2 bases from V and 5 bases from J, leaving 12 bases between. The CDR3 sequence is CSARHRGRTGELFF. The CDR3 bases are TGCAGTGCTAGACATAGGGGCCGGACCGGGGAGCTGTTTTTT.

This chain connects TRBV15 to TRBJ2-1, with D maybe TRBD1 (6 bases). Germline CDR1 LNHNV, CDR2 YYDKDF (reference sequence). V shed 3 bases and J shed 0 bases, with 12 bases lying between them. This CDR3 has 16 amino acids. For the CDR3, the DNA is TGTGCCACCAGCAGGAATGACAGGCCCTCCTACAATGAGCAGTTCTTC. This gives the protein CATSRNDRPSYNEQFF.

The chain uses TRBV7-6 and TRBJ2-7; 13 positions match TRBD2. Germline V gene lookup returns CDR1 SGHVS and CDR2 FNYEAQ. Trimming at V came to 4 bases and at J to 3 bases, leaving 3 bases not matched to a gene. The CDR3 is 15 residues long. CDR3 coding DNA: TGTGCCAGCAGCTCCGGACTAGCGGGAGTCTACGAGCAGTACTTC. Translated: CASSSGLAGVYEQYF.

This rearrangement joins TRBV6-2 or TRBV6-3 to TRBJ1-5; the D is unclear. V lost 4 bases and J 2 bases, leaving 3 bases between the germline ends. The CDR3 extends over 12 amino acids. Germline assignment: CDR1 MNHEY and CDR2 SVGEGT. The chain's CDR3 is CASSSGNQPQHF. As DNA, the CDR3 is TGTGCCAGCAGTTCCGGCAATCAGCCCCAGCATTTT.

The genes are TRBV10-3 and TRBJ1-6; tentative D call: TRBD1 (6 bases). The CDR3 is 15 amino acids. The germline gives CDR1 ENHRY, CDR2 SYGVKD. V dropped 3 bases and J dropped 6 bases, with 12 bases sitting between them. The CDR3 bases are TGTGCCATCAGTGAAACGGGGGACATTAATTCACCCCTCCACTTT. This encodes CAISETGDINSPLHF.

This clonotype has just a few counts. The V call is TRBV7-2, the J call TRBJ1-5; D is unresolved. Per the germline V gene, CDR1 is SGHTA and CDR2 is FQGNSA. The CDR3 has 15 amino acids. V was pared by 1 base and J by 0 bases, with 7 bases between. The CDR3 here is CASSLVVDSNQPQHF. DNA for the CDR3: TGTGCCAGCAGCTTAGTGGTCGATAGCAATCAGCCCCAGCATTTT.

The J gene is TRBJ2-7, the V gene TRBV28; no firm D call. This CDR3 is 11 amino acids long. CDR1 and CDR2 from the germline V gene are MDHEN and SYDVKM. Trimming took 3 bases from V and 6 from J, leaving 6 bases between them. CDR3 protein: CASSLMGEQYF. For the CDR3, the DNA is TGTGCCAGCAGTTTGATGGGCGAGCAGTACTTC.

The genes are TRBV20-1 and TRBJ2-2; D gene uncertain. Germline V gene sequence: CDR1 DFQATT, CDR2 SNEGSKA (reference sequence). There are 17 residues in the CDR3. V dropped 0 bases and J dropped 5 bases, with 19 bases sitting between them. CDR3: CSARDKSSVVATGELFF. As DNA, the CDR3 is TGCAGTGCTAGAGATAAGAGCTCAGTAGTCGCGACCGGGGAGCTGTTTTTT.

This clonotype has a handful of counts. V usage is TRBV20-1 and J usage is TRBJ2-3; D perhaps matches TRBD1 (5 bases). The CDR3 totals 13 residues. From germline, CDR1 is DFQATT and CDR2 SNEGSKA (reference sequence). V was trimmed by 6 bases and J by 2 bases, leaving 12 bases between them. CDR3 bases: TGCAGTGCCACGGACATCTCCACAGATACGCAGTATTTT. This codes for CSATDISTDTQYF.